These T cell receptor beta chains were read from a single sample in a study of blood T cell repertoires in COVID-19. Repertoires were generated with immunoSEQ multiplex PCR, while TCRdb's copy carries only in-frame clones and drops some. The sample has around 90,000 clones, about 80% seen once. Sequencing was done on a sample of peripheral blood. The receptor source for this set is a human donor in a cohort sampled during active COVID-19. Both conserved end residues are part of each CDR3. The order of the fields is V gene, D gene, clone size, J gene, CDR3 length, CDR3 protein, CDR3 DNA. D genes are given only for firm matches. The size entry is marked missing in some rows and otherwise reads once, few, many or a size class.

>TRBV7-9|TRBD1|.|TRBJ2-3|16
CASSSLGTGYRDTQYF
TGTGCCAGCAGCTCTCTCGGGACAGGGTACAGAGATACGCAGTATTTT
>TRBV20-1|.|few|TRBJ2-7|11
CSAQTIYEQYF
TGCAGTGCCCAGACTATCTACGAGCAGTACTTC
>TRBV27|.|few|TRBJ2-7|16
CASSSRITSSGYEQYF
TGTGCCAGCAGTTCCAGGATCACTAGTTCAGGCTACGAGCAGTACTTC
>TRBV7-2|TRBD2|once|TRBJ2-7|17
CASSLVFLAGSSYEQYF
TGTGCCAGCAGCTTAGTATTCCTAGCGGGGTCTTCCTACGAGCAGTACTTC
>TRBV7-6|TRBD2|.|TRBJ2-7|15
CASSLGTSVFGEQYF
TGTGCCAGCAGCTTGGGGACTAGCGTTTTCGGCGAGCAGTACTTC
>TRBV6-5|TRBD1|.|TRBJ2-7|14
CASKLTGAGYEQYF
TGTGCCAGCAAATTGACAGGGGCGGGCTACGAGCAGTACTTC
>TRBV28|TRBD2|.|TRBJ2-5|13
CASSLGGRETQYF
TGTGCCAGCAGTTTAGGCGGGAGGGAGACCCAGTACTTC
>TRBV4-2|TRBD2|.|TRBJ2-7|18
CASSRGLAGGPSSYEQYF
TGTGCCAGCAGCCGGGGACTAGCGGGAGGGCCTAGCTCCTACGAGCAGTACTTC
>TRBV24-1|.|.|TRBJ2-5|15
CATSDPSTPGETQYF
TGTGCCACCAGTGATCCTTCGACCCCAGGGGAGACCCAGTACTTC
>TRBV24-1|.|.|TRBJ2-1|12
CATSDSYNEQFF
TGTGCCACCAGTGATTCTTACAATGAGCAGTTCTTC
>TRBV24-1|TRBD1|.|TRBJ2-7|15
CATSDPGTGVYEQYF
TGTGCCACCAGTGATCCTGGGACAGGGGTCTACGAGCAGTACTTC
>TRBV6-2/TRBV6-3|TRBD2|.|TRBJ2-2|14
CASRPSGDTGELFF
TGTGCCAGCAGGCCTAGCGGGGACACCGGGGAGCTGTTTTTT
>TRBV3-1/TRBV3-2|.|few|TRBJ1-2|12
CASTGGAYGYTF
TGTGCCTCCACCGGGGGGGCCTATGGCTACACCTTC
>TRBV7-3|.|.|TRBJ2-1|13
CASSSSQGYEQFF
TGTGCCAGCAGCTCGAGCCAGGGTTATGAGCAGTTCTTC
>TRBV10-3|TRBD2|.|TRBJ2-7|15
CAIRGLAGGVREQYF
TGTGCCATCAGGGGACTAGCGGGAGGGGTACGGGAGCAGTACTTC
>TRBV11-2|TRBD2|.|TRBJ2-1|18
CASSGQRGRTSGNNEQFF
TGTGCCAGCAGCGGCCAGCGGGGGCGAACTAGCGGGAACAATGAGCAGTTCTTC
>TRBV6-5|.|.|TRBJ1-2|13
CASTGAREYGYTF
TGTGCCAGCACGGGGGCGCGGGAGTACGGCTACACCTTC
>TRBV6-4|TRBD1|.|TRBJ1-4|17
CASPAPGQKATNEKLFF
TGTGCCAGCCCAGCTCCGGGACAGAAGGCAACTAATGAAAAACTGTTTTTT
>TRBV11-2|.|few|TRBJ2-7|13
CASTPTRGYEQYF
TGTGCCAGCACTCCGACACGGGGCTACGAGCAGTACTTC
>TRBV4-1|.|few|TRBJ1-1|13
CASSLGTNTEAFF
TGCGCCAGCAGCCTCGGGACAAACACTGAAGCTTTCTTT
>TRBV3-1/TRBV3-2|TRBD1|.|TRBJ2-1|16
CASSNRRDRVVNEQFF
TGTGCCAGCAGCAACCGCCGGGACAGGGTAGTTAATGAGCAGTTCTTC
>TRBV7-9|TRBD1|once|TRBJ1-5|15
CASSPGVRGLGPQHF
TGTGCCAGCAGCCCAGGGGTCAGGGGGCTCGGGCCCCAGCATTTT
>TRBV7-2|TRBD1|.|TRBJ1-5|16
CASSLVSTGEYQPQHF
TGTGCCAGCAGCTTAGTCAGTACAGGGGAATATCAGCCCCAGCATTTT
>TRBV2|.|.|TRBJ2-6|15
CASSDGVPGANVLTF
TGTGCCAGCAGTGACGGGGTGCCTGGGGCCAACGTCCTGACTTTC
>TRBV2|TRBD2|.|TRBJ2-7|14
CASTAIAGGSEQYF
TGTGCCAGCACCGCCATAGCGGGAGGATCCGAGCAGTACTTC